This record looks at one T cell receptor beta chain sequence and its context. The sample is drawn from a study of blood T cell repertoires in COVID-19. Study as a whole: The study drew acute and convalescent COVID-19 samples from the United States, Italy and Spain. The cDNA or gDNA used as material had been derived from T cells, B-cell-depleted T cells, or PBMCs.

Original processing notes: Reference gene primer amplification gave nucleated cell count estimates. TCRdb's copy holds only in-frame clones and misses some; the assay was immunoSEQ multiplex PCR. Clonal size and the V and J genes are those of that table, whereas D and trimming came from the DNA. The profile covers approximately 310,000 clones, with over 75% appearing a single time and 1% taken by the ten largest. The CDR3 contains 16 residues. Germline V gene sequence: CDR1 SGHDT, CDR2 YYEEEE. Trimming left V 0 bases short and J 2 bases short, with 12 bases between. The chain links TRBV5-6 to TRBJ1-3; the D gene is possibly TRBD1 (5 bases). The sequence came from a man aged 45-65 years with active or convalescent COVID-19. The sequenced sample consisted of peripheral blood. This chain's CDR3 is CASSLEATVPGNTIYF. Written as DNA, the CDR3 is TGTGCCAGCAGCTTGGAAGCGACAGTCCCTGGAAACACCATATATTTT.